Each of the 18 T cell receptor beta chains below was sequenced from the same sample in a study of T-cell reconstitution after alpha-beta-depleted transplantation in children. A library of TCRbeta sequences, prepared with unique molecular identifiers, was generated. TCRdb re-called the PCR reads through MiXCR, storing one row per CDR3 protein. This sample has around 600,000 distinct CDR3 sequences; roughly a tenth occur once, and the top ten carry about 4%. The material sequenced was PBMCs from the stem cell graft donor, taken from the stem cell graft. These receptors all come from a human donor who donated a stem cell graft to a child with acute myeloid leukemia.

The sample holds a few counts of this clonotype. The V call is TRBV5-1, the J call TRBJ2-5, with D uncertain. Germline-derived CDR1 and CDR2 are SGHRS and YFSETQ. The CDR3 contains 13 residues. V was clipped by 0 bases and J by 4 bases, with 7 bases between them. The DNA for the CDR3 is TGCGCCAGCAGCTTGGGGCTTCCAGAGACCCAGTACTTC. Translated: CASSLGLPETQYF.

This chain links TRBV12-3 or TRBV12-4 with TRBJ2-7; 14 nucleotides align to TRBD2. The CDR3 totals 17 residues. V shed 5 bases, J shed 3 bases, and the junction held 9 bases outside the gene matches. The CDR3: CASSVGLAGARGYEQYF. Here the CDR3 DNA reads TGTGCCAGCAGTGTGGGACTAGCGGGAGCCCGCGGCTACGAGCAGTACTTC.

This clonotype has at least ten counts. This chain connects TRBV20-1 to TRBJ2-1; the match to TRBD2 covers 14 bases. Germline V gene data show CDR1 as DFQATT and CDR2 as SNEGSKA (reference sequence). V lost 5 bases to trimming and J lost 0 bases; unmatched junction nucleotides: 12. This CDR3 region has 19 residues. CDR3: CSALNPGLAGGFSYNEQFF. The CDR3 coding sequence is TGCAGTGCTCTTAACCCTGGACTAGCGGGAGGATTCTCCTACAATGAGCAGTTCTTC.

J is TRBJ2-7 and V is TRBV3-1; D possibly uses TRBD1 or TRBD2 (5 bases each). The CDR3 has 14 residues. V was shortened by 1 base and J by 4 bases, with 11 bases between the two germline ends. CDR1 is LGHDT, CDR2 YNNKEL, per germline (reference sequence). The CDR3 sequence: CASSQAGTTYEQYF. The CDR3 DNA is TGTGCCAGCAGCCAAGCGGGGACGACATACGAGCAGTACTTC.

The sample holds a few counts of this clonotype. The chain has TRBV6-6 and TRBJ1-1; the D is unclear. The CDR3 covers 12 residues. Trimming stripped 7 bases from V and 2 bases from J, with 8 bases between. Germline V gene lookup returns CDR1 MNHNY and CDR2 SVGAGI (reference sequence). The DNA for the CDR3 is TGTGCCAGCACTCACAGTAACACTGAAGCTTTCTTT. Residues: CASTHSNTEAFF.

The sample holds a few counts of this clonotype. The J gene is TRBJ1-5, the V gene TRBV15; 7 nucleotides agree with TRBD1. V lost 5 bases, J lost 0 bases, and 1 base stayed unmatched. From germline, CDR1 is LNHNV and CDR2 YYDKDF (reference sequence). The CDR3 loop spans 14 amino acids. CDR3: CATSDRASNQPQHF. The CDR3 DNA reads TGTGCCACCAGCGACAGGGCTAGCAATCAGCCCCAGCATTTT. The variable domain in full, with the rest retrieved from reference TRBV15 and TRBJ1-5, is DAMVIQNPRYQVTQFGKPVTLSCSQTLNHNVMYWYQQKSSQAPKLLFHYYDKDFNNEADTPDNFQSRRPNTSFCFLDIRSPGLGDTAMYLCATSDRASNQPQHFGDGTRLSIL.

This clonotype was detected ten times or more. The chain employs TRBV11-1 and TRBJ2-5, with D tentatively TRBD1 or TRBD2 (5 bases each). V lost 5 bases to trimming and J lost 1 base, with 11 bases between them. The CDR3 extends over 14 amino acids. From germline, CDR1 is SGHAT and CDR2 FQDESV (reference sequence). The CDR3 spells CASSPPGLQETQYF. CDR3 sequence (DNA): TGTGCCAGCAGCCCCCCGGGGCTCCAAGAGACCCAGTACTTC.

This clonotype has a count of ten or more. This chain links TRBV5-6 with TRBJ2-1; perhaps TRBD1 as D (5 bases). Deletions cut 0 bases from V and 3 bases from J, with 13 bases between. The CDR3 length is 16 residues. CDR1 SGHDT and CDR2 YYEEEE come from the germline V gene. CDR3 in amino acids: CASSLGQTGRYNEQFF. In nucleotides, the CDR3 is TGTGCCAGCAGCTTGGGGCAAACAGGTCGCTACAATGAGCAGTTCTTC.

This clonotype was seen many times. V gene TRBV20-1 combines with J gene TRBJ2-3, with TRBD2 identical over 8 bases. The V gene end was trimmed by 5 bases and the J gene end by 3 bases; junction bases not matched to a gene: 10. The CDR3 loop spans 15 amino acids. Per the germline V gene, CDR1 is DFQATT and CDR2 is SNEGSKA (reference sequence). This chain's CDR3 is CSASSGGLGTDTQYF. The CDR3 DNA follows: TGCAGTGCTTCGAGCGGGGGCTTGGGAACAGATACGCAGTATTTT.

This clonotype was found many times. The V call is TRBV10-3, the J call TRBJ1-6; TRBD1 might be the D (5 bases). V lost 2 bases and J 10 bases, leaving 12 bases between the germline ends. This CDR3 contains 14 residues. Per germline, CDR1 ENHRY and CDR2 SYGVKD. The CDR3 is CAISEDRSGSPLHF. The CDR3 bases are TGTGCCATCAGTGAGGACAGATCGGGGTCACCCCTCCACTTT.

This clonotype came up a few times. The V and J genes are TRBV4-3 and TRBJ2-7; the match to TRBD2 covers 11 bases. The CDR3 spans 15 residues. The germline V gene has CDR1 LGHNA and CDR2 YSLEER. The V segment lost 1 base and the J segment 2 bases; nucleotides outside the gene matches: 1. The CDR3 sequence is CASSQGSGRAYEQYF. As DNA, the CDR3 is TGCGCCAGCAGCCAAGGTAGCGGGAGGGCCTACGAGCAGTACTTC.

CDR3 region: CASSLGGGRGTEAFF. The CDR3 nucleotides read TGTGCCAGCAGTTTGGGGGGGGGCAGGGGCACTGAAGCTTTCTTT. The rearrangement joins TRBV12-3 or TRBV12-4 to TRBJ1-1; D perhaps matches TRBD1 (6 bases). This CDR3 is 15 amino acids long. Trimming cost V 3 bases and J 4 bases, with 15 bases left between them.

V gene TRBV5-6 combines with J gene TRBJ2-1, with 7 bases matching TRBD1. Germline V gene sequence: CDR1 SGHDT, CDR2 YYEEEE. V was pared by 4 bases and J by 10 bases, with 8 bases of the junction left unmatched. The CDR3 is 13 amino acids. The CDR3 DNA reads TGTGCCAGCAGCCGTCAGCAGGGGGTCGAGCAGTTCTTC. It encodes CASSRQQGVEQFF.

The rearrangement uses TRBV18 and TRBJ2-7; D possibly corresponds to TRBD2 (5 bases). This CDR3 is 18 amino acids long. The germline V and J ends were trimmed by 3 bases and 2 bases, with 23 bases remaining between them. Germline assignment: CDR1 KGHSH and CDR2 LQKENI. The CDR3 sequence is CASSPPASLGRGPYEQYF. The CDR3 nucleotides read TGTGCCAGCTCACCCCCGGCGTCTCTGGGTCGCGGGCCCTACGAGCAGTACTTC.

V usage is TRBV6-1 and J usage is TRBJ2-2; D is uncertain. Between the trimmed V and J ends, which lost 0 bases and 8 bases, there was a span of 10 bases. The CDR3 totals 14 residues. The germline V gene has CDR1 MNHNS and CDR2 SASEGT. CDR3 region: CASSEAPAPGELFF. CDR3 DNA sequence: TGTGCCAGCAGTGAAGCGCCGGCCCCTGGGGAGCTGTTTTTT.

This clonotype was counted ten times or more. J is TRBJ2-3 and V is TRBV5-1; no reliable D call. The CDR3 extends over 14 amino acids. Germline V gene data show CDR1 as SGHRS and CDR2 as YFSETQ. Trimming shortened V by 4 bases and J by 5 bases, and 14 bases separated the two germline ends. The CDR3 here is CASSPGTLGDTQYF. DNA for the CDR3: TGCGCCAGCAGCCCCGGAACTTTAGGAGATACGCAGTATTTT.

V gene TRBV30 combines with J gene TRBJ2-2; D remains unclear. Trimming took 4 bases from V and 6 from J, leaving 15 bases between them. The CDR3 is 14 amino acids. In germline, CDR1 is GTSNPN, CDR2 SVGIG (reference sequence). The CDR3 spells CAWTPTDWPGELFF. CDR3 coding DNA: TGTGCCTGGACCCCGACCGACTGGCCCGGGGAGCTGTTTTTT.

The rearrangement joins TRBV9 to TRBJ2-3; D gene ambiguous. Between the trimmed V and J ends, which lost 0 bases and 0 bases, there was a span of 8 bases. The CDR3 has 15 residues. CDR1 is SGDLS, CDR2 YYNGEE, per germline. CDR3 nucleotide sequence: TGTGCCAGCAGCGTAGAAGGGTTTAGCACAGATACGCAGTATTTT. It specifies CASSVEGFSTDTQYF.